Listed below are T cell receptor beta chains from one sample, sequenced in a study of T cell responses to AZD1222 COVID-19 vaccine. Assay: immunoSEQ multiplex PCR; the TCRdb copy retains only in-frame clones and omits some. The data hold 100,000 to 150,000 clones, with around 84% observed a single time. Here the sequenced sample was peripheral blood, taken on day 0 of AZD1222 vaccination. These TCRs come from an adult in good health. Both conserved end residues are part of each CDR3. The D gene is left open where the match is weak. Size values are once, few and many counts, or a class for expanded clones, and some rows have none.

d_call,cdr3_length,j_call,v_call,clone_size,cdr3_aa,cdr3_nt
TRBD1,16,TRBJ2-7,TRBV30,.,CAWRGVGGPDPYEQYF,TGTGCCTGGAGGGGGGTAGGGGGCCCCGATCCCTACGAGCAGTACTTC
.,13,TRBJ1-6,TRBV18,.,CASSPDGNSPLHF,TGTGCCAGCTCCCCTGACGGGAATTCACCCCTCCACTTT
.,10,TRBJ1-1,TRBV6-5,.,CASGRDEAFF,TGTGCCAGCGGTAGGGATGAAGCTTTCTTT
TRBD1,19,TRBJ2-2,TRBV3-1/TRBV3-2,.,CASRHKARWGQGYSGELFF,TGTGCCAGCAGGCATAAAGCCCGTTGGGGACAGGGATATTCCGGGGAGCTGTTTTTT
.,15,TRBJ1-5,TRBV3-1/TRBV3-2,.,CASSQGWDSNQPQHF,TGTGCCAGCAGCCAAGGGTGGGATAGCAATCAGCCCCAGCATTTT
.,15,TRBJ1-1,TRBV7-2,once,CASSLVGLGNTEAFF,TGTGCCAGCAGCTTAGTGGGGTTGGGGAACACTGAAGCTTTCTTT
.,14,TRBJ1-1,TRBV5-1,.,CASSLDRADTEAFF,TGCGCCAGCAGCTTGGACAGGGCGGACACTGAAGCTTTCTTT
TRBD2,15,TRBJ2-1,TRBV6-5,.,CASSSPGLTYNEQFF,TGTGCCAGCAGTTCTCCGGGACTAACCTACAATGAGCAGTTCTTC
.,15,TRBJ1-5,TRBV18,.,CASSPPGGGNQPQHF,TGTGCCAGCTCACCACCGGGAGGGGGCAATCAGCCCCAGCATTTT
.,14,TRBJ2-3,TRBV24-1,.,CATSDADATDTQYF,TGTGCCACCAGTGATGCGGACGCCACAGATACGCAGTATTTT
.,14,TRBJ1-1,TRBV9,.,CASSVELGPTEAFF,TGTGCCAGCAGCGTAGAATTAGGGCCCACTGAAGCTTTCTTT
.,12,TRBJ2-3,TRBV6-5,few,CASRGPPDTQYF,TGTGCCAGCAGGGGTCCCCCAGATACGCAGTATTTT
.,15,TRBJ2-5,TRBV5-1,.,CASSLAVTDQETQYF,TGCGCCAGCAGCTTGGCCGTGACAGACCAAGAGACCCAGTACTTC
.,12,TRBJ2-7,TRBV4-3,.,CASSQGGGEQYF,TGCGCCAGCAGCCAAGGGGGAGGCGAGCAGTACTTC
.,15,TRBJ1-1,TRBV4-2,.,CASSPVLGGNTEAFF,TGTGCCAGCAGCCCAGTTCTCGGAGGGAACACTGAAGCTTTCTTT
.,12,TRBJ1-2,TRBV6-5,.,CASSTILYGYTF,TGTGCCAGCAGCACGATCCTCTATGGCTACACCTTC
TRBD1,17,TRBJ1-3,TRBV4-2,.,CASSQDWVGDRRNTIYF,TGTGCCAGCAGCCAAGATTGGGTGGGGGACAGGCGAAACACCATATATTTT
TRBD1,15,TRBJ1-6,TRBV25-1,.,CASRGQGGLSSPLHF,TGTGCCAGCAGGGGACAGGGGGGCTTGAGTTCACCCCTCCACTTT
.,14,TRBJ1-1,TRBV29-1,.,CSVARERRPGVAFF,TGCAGCGTGGCCCGAGAGAGACGGCCAGGCGTAGCTTTCTTT
.,15,TRBJ1-2,TRBV5-6,.,CASSWGRNSGYGYTF,TGTGCCAGCAGCTGGGGTAGGAATTCTGGGTATGGCTACACCTTC
TRBD1,17,TRBJ2-2,TRBV4-3,.,CASSQERVGQGTGELFF,TGCGCCAGCAGCCAAGAGCGGGTGGGACAGGGCACCGGGGAGCTGTTTTTT
TRBD1,15,TRBJ1-1,TRBV7-2,.,CASSSRQGGNTEAFF,TGTGCCAGCAGCTCCCGACAGGGGGGGAACACTGAAGCTTTCTTT
.,14,TRBJ1-1,TRBV30,.,CAWGPGRKNTEAFF,TGTGCCTGGGGCCCGGGACGGAAGAACACTGAAGCTTTCTTT
.,13,TRBJ2-7,TRBV7-2,.,CASSFIFLYEQYF,TGTGCCAGCAGCTTCATTTTCCTCTACGAGCAGTACTTC
.,14,TRBJ1-3,TRBV29-1,.,CSVVDPGVGNTIYF,TGCAGCGTTGTGGACCCGGGGGTAGGAAACACCATATATTTT
.,14,TRBJ1-2,TRBV28,.,CASSLRGPNYGYTF,TGTGCCAGCAGTTTACGGGGGCCTAACTATGGCTACACCTTC
.,13,TRBJ2-5,TRBV10-2,.,CASSDGLQETQYF,TGCGCCAGCAGTGACGGACTGCAAGAGACCCAGTACTTC
.,13,TRBJ1-5,TRBV7-9,.,CASSLAGPGPQHF,TGTGCCAGCAGCTTGGCGGGCCCGGGGCCCCAGCATTTT
TRBD1,15,TRBJ1-1,TRBV4-1,once,CASSQRDRGNTEAFF,TGCGCCAGCAGCCAACGGGACAGAGGGAACACTGAAGCTTTCTTT
TRBD1,14,TRBJ1-1,TRBV5-5,.,CASSLTGGSTEAFF,TGTGCCAGCAGCTTGACAGGGGGAAGCACTGAAGCTTTCTTT
.,15,TRBJ1-1,TRBV30,.,CAWSVRVGMNTEAFF,TGTGCCTGGAGTGTAAGGGTAGGGATGAACACTGAAGCTTTCTTT
TRBD2,14,TRBJ2-3,TRBV6-2/TRBV6-3,.,CASSPSGGTDTQYF,TGTGCCAGCAGTCCAAGCGGGGGAACAGATACGCAGTATTTT
TRBD1,14,TRBJ1-2,TRBV5-8,few,CASSLAGQPYGYTF,TGTGCCAGCAGCTTGGCGGGACAGCCCTATGGCTACACCTTC
.,16,TRBJ1-6,TRBV30,.,CAWSVGGAPLNSPLHF,TGTGCCTGGAGTGTAGGGGGGGCTCCTCTTAATTCACCCCTCCACTTT
.,16,TRBJ2-5,TRBV19,.,CASSIEGGGLQETQYF,TGTGCCAGTAGTATAGAGGGCGGGGGCCTCCAAGAGACCCAGTACTTC
.,11,TRBJ2-2,TRBV20-1,.,CSATDSNELFF,TGCAGTGCTACGGACTCCAATGAGCTGTTTTTT
TRBD1,15,TRBJ2-3,TRBV6-5,.,CASSYEGAHTDTQYF,TGTGCCAGCAGTTACGAGGGGGCGCACACAGATACGCAGTATTTT
.,16,TRBJ2-6,TRBV27,.,CASSLPPNSGANVLTF,TGTGCCAGCAGTTTACCCCCCAACTCTGGGGCCAACGTCCTGACTTTC
.,15,TRBJ2-7,TRBV6-5,.,CASSYSTYSLYEQYF,TGTGCCAGCAGTTACTCGACGTACAGCCTCTACGAGCAGTACTTC
.,15,TRBJ1-5,TRBV18,.,CASSPGNIDNQPQHF,TGTGCCAGCTCACCCGGGAACATCGACAATCAGCCCCAGCATTTT
.,14,TRBJ1-4,TRBV6-5,once,CASSYRQGYEKLFF,TGTGCCAGCAGTTACCGCCAGGGTTATGAAAAACTGTTTTTT
.,14,TRBJ1-1,TRBV5-6,.,CASKLGPMNTEAFF,TGTGCCAGCAAGCTTGGGCCGATGAACACTGAAGCTTTCTTT
.,15,TRBJ2-7,TRBV4-2,.,CASSPQFEPHYEQYF,TGTGCCAGCAGCCCCCAGTTTGAACCCCACTACGAGCAGTACTTC
.,13,TRBJ1-3,TRBV6-5,.,CASEGRQGNTIYF,TGTGCCAGCGAGGGGAGGCAGGGAAACACCATATATTTT
.,13,TRBJ2-7,TRBV27,.,CASSSTGSYEQYF,TGTGCCAGCAGTTCGACAGGATCCTACGAGCAGTACTTC
.,12,TRBJ2-7,TRBV11-2,.,CASSVGMGEQYF,TGTGCCAGCAGCGTAGGCATGGGTGAGCAGTACTTC
.,12,TRBJ2-1,TRBV23-1,.,CASSVRWNEQFF,TGCGCCAGCAGCGTTCGATGGAATGAGCAGTTCTTC
.,14,TRBJ1-5,TRBV27,few,CASSLLGGNQPQHF,TGTGCCAGCAGTTTATTGGGGGGCAATCAGCCCCAGCATTTT
.,15,TRBJ1-1,TRBV29-1,.,CSVAPGWAMNTEAFF,TGCAGCGTTGCCCCTGGATGGGCCATGAACACTGAAGCTTTCTTT
TRBD1,15,TRBJ1-4,TRBV5-6,.,CASSPRDRGSEKLFF,TGTGCCAGCAGCCCCCGGGACAGGGGCAGTGAAAAACTGTTTTTT
TRBD2,12,TRBJ2-1,TRBV7-9,.,CALGGGYNEQFF,TGTGCCCTGGGGGGGGGTTACAATGAGCAGTTCTTC
.,16,TRBJ2-3,TRBV7-9,once,CASSLTLSGGTDTQYF,TGTGCCAGCAGCTTAACTCTATCAGGGGGCACAGATACGCAGTATTTT
.,13,TRBJ1-3,TRBV2,.,CASTAVSGNTIYF,TGTGCCAGCACAGCCGTCTCTGGAAACACCATATATTTT
.,13,TRBJ1-1,TRBV28,.,CATNGWGEHEAFF,TGTGCCACTAACGGGTGGGGCGAACATGAAGCTTTCTTT
.,14,TRBJ1-2,TRBV19,.,CASSPPGWSLGYTF,TGTGCCAGTAGTCCCCCCGGTTGGAGTCTTGGCTACACCTTC